This T cell receptor (beta chain) was found in a study of T cells in tumors after PD-1 blockade. Study-wide context: Patients had no prior checkpoint blockade, systemic immunosuppressants, or anti-cancer therapy within 4 weeks. Either cemiplimab 350 mg every 2 weeks or pembrolizumab 200 mg every 3 weeks was given. Some patients also took daily vismodegib 150 mg during anti-PD-1 treatment. Mean per blood sample: 113,528 templates (about 24,000-270,000), around 35,000 unique clonotypes.

Sequencing used immunoSEQ multiplex PCR; TCRdb keeps in-frame clones, though not all of them. The sample has approximately 35,000 clones; around 80% are singletons. Trimming removed 5 bases from V and 3 bases from J, with 17 bases in between. Germline assignment: CDR1 LNHDA and CDR2 SQIVND (reference sequence). The CDR3 runs to 15 residues. This chain connects TRBV19 to TRBJ2-7; D is possibly TRBD1 or TRBD2 (6 bases each). This receptor was identified in a human donor with basal cell carcinoma. Sequenced material: PBMCs, taken before anti-PD-1 treatment. The CDR3 reads CASSLKRETGYEQYF. CDR3 coding DNA: TGTGCCAGTAGTCTCAAACGGGAGACAGGCTACGAGCAGTACTTC.